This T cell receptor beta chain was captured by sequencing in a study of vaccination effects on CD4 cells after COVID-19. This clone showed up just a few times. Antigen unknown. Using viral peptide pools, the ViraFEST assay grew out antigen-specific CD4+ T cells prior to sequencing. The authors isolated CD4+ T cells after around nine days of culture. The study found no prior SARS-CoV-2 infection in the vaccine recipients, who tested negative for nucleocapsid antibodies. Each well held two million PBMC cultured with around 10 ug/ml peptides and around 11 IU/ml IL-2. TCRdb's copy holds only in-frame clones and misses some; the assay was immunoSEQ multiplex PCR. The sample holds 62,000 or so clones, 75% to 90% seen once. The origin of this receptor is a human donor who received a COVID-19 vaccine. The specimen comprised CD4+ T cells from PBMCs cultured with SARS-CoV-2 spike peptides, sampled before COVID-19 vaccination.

The chain's CDR3 is CASSRSGSDGNTIYF. CDR3 sequence (DNA): TGTGCCAGCAGCCGGTCCGGATCGGACGGAAACACCATATATTTT. The gene calls are TRBV7-3 and TRBJ1-3; D not certain. Germline-derived CDR1 and CDR2 are SGHTA and FQGTGA. The CDR3 is 15 residues long. Trimming stripped 5 bases from V and 4 bases from J, with 15 bases between.